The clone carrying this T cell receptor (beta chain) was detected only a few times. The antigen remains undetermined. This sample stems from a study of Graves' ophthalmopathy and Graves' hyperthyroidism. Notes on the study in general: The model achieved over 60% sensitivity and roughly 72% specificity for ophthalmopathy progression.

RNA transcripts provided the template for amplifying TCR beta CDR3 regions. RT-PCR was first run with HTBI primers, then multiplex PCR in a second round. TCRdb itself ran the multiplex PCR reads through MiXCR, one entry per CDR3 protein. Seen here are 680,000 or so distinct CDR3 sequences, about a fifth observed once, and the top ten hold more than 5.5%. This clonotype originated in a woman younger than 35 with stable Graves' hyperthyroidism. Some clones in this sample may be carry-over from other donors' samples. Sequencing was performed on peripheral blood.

In nucleotides, the CDR3 is TGTGCCAGCAGTTCGACAGGGTTGGGTTATGGCGGGGAGCTGTTTTTT. This translates into CASSSTGLGYGGELFF. The chain carries TRBV12-3 or TRBV12-4 and TRBJ2-2; 7 nucleotides agree with TRBD1. The CDR3 loop spans 16 amino acids. V dropped 4 bases and J dropped 7; count of bases not matched to a gene: 12.